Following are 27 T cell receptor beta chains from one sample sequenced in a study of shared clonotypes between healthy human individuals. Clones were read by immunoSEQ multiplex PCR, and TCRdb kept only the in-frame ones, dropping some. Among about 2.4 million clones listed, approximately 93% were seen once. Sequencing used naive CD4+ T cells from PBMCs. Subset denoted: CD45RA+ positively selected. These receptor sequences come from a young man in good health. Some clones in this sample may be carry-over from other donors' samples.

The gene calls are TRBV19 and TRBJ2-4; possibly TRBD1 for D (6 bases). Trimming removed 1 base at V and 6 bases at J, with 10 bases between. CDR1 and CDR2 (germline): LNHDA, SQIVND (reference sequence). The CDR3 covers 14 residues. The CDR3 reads CASSIAGQLNIQYF. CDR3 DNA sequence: TGTGCCAGTAGTATAGCCGGACAGCTAAACATTCAGTACTTC.

The CDR3 reads CASSQQDRVSGEQYF. The CDR3 DNA sequence: TGCGCCAGCAGCCAGCAGGACAGGGTTTCAGGAGAGCAGTACTTC. The chain is built from TRBV4-3 and TRBJ2-7; 8 nucleotides line up with TRBD1. This CDR3 comprises 15 residues. Per germline, CDR1 LGHNA and CDR2 YSLEER. The ends lost 3 bases at V and 7 bases at J; junction bases unmatched: 11.

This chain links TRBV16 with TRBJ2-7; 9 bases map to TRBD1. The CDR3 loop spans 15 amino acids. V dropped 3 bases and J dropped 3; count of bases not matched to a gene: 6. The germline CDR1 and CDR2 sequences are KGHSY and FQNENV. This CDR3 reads CASSHRDRDFYEQYF. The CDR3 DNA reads TGTGCCAGCAGCCACCGGGACAGGGACTTCTACGAGCAGTACTTC.

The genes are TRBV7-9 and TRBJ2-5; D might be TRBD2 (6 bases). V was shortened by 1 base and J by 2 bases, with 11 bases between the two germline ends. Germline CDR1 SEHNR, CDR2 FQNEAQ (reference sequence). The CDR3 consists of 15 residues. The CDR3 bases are TGTGCCAGCAGCTTAGTTGGGGGGAAACAAGAGACCCAGTACTTC. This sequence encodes CASSLVGGKQETQYF.

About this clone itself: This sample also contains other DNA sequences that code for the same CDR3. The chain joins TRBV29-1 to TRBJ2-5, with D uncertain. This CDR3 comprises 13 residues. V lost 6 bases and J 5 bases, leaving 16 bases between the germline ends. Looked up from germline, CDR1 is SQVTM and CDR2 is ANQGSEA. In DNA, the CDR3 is TGCAGCGTCGCCGGACGGGCCCGGGAGACCCAGTACTTC. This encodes CSVAGRARETQYF.

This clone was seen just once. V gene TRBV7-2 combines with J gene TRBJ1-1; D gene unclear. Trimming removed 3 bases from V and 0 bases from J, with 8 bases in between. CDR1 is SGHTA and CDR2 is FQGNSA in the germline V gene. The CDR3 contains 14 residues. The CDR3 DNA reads TGTGCCAGCAGCTTGACACGACTGAACACTGAAGCTTTCTTT. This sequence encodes CASSLTRLNTEAFF.

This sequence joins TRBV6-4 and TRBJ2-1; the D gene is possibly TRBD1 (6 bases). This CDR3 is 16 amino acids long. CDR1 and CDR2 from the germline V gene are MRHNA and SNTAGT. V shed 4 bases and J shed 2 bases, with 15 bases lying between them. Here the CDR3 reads CASSAAPGATYNEQFF. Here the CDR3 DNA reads TGTGCCAGCAGTGCCGCCCCAGGGGCTACCTACAATGAGCAGTTCTTC.

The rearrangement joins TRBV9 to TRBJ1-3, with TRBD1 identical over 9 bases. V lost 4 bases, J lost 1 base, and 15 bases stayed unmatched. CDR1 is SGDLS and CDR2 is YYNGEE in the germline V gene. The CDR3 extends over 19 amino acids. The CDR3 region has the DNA TGTGCCAGCAGCCCCCGCCTGGGTGGGACAGGGATATCTGGAAACACCATATATTTT. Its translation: CASSPRLGGTGISGNTIYF.

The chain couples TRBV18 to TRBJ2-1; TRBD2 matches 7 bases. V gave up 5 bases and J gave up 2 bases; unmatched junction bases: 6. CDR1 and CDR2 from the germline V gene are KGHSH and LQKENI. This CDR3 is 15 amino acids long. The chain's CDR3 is CASSVSSGTYNEQFF. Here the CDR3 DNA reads TGTGCCAGCTCAGTGTCTAGCGGAACCTACAATGAGCAGTTCTTC.

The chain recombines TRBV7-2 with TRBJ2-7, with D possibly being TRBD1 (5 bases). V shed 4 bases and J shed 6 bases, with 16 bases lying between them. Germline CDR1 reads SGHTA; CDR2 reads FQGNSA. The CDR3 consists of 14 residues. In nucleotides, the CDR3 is TGTGCCAGCAGCTATAGACAGAATCCGGGCGAGCAGTACTTC. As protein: CASSYRQNPGEQYF.

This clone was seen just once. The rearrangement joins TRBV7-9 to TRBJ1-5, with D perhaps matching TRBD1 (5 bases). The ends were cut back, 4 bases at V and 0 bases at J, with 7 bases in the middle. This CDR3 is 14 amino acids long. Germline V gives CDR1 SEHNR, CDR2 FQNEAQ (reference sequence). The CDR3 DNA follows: TGTGCCAGCAGCTGGGGGGGTAGCAATCAGCCCCAGCATTTT. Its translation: CASSWGGSNQPQHF.

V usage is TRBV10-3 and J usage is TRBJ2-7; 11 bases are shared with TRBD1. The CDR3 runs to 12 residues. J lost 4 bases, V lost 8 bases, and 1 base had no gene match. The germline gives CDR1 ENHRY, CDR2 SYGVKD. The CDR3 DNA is TGTGCCATCGGGACAGGGGGGTACGAGCAGTACTTC. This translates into CAIGTGGYEQYF.

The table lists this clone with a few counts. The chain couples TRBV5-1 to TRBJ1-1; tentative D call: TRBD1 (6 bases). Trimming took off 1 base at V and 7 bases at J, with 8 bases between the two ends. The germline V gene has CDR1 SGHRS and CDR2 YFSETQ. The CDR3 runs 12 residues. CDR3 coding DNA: TGCGCCAGCAGCTTGACGGACAGTGAAGCTTTCTTT. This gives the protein CASSLTDSEAFF.

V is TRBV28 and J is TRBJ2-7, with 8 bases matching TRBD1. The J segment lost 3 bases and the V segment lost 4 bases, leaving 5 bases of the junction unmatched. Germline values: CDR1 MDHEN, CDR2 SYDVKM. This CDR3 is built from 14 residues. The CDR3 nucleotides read TGTGCCAGCAGTTCCGGGACAGGTCGCTACGAGCAGTACTTC. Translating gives CASSSGTGRYEQYF.

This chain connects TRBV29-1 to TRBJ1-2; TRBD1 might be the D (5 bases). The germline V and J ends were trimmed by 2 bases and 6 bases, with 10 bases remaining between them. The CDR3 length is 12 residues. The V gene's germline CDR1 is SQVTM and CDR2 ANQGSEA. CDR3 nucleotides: TGCAGCGTTGAACCAGGGTATGATGGCTACACCTTC. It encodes CSVEPGYDGYTF.

CDR3 nucleotide sequence: TGCGCCACCTCAGGGGCCCGGGAGACCCAGTACTTC. Translated, it gives CATSGARETQYF. The chain employs TRBV10-2 and TRBJ2-5; D perhaps matches TRBD1 (6 bases). The CDR3 spans 12 residues. CDR1 and CDR2 (germline): WSHSY, SAAADI. With 10 bases removed from V and 5 bases from J, the gap between germline ends came to 14 bases.

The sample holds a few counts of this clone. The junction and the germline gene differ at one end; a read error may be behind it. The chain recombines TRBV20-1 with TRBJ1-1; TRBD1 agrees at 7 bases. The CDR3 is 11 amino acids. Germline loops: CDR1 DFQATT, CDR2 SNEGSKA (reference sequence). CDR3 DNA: TGCAGTGCTCTTACAGGGGCCCTGTCCCGATTT. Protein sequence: CSALTGALSRF.

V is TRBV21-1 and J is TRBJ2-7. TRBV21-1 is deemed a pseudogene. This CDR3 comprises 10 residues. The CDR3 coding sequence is TGTGCCAGACCTAGGGACCGGCAGTACTTC. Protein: CARPRDRQYF.

This CDR3 is CASSVGGTGGREQYF. The CDR3 DNA sequence: TGTGCCAGCAGTGTTGGGGGGACAGGGGGCAGAGAGCAGTACTTC. V and J are TRBV28 and TRBJ2-7; 12 positions agree with TRBD1. J was trimmed by 7 bases and V by 5 bases; bases with no gene match: 9. Germline values: CDR1 MDHEN, CDR2 SYDVKM. This CDR3 is 15 amino acids long.

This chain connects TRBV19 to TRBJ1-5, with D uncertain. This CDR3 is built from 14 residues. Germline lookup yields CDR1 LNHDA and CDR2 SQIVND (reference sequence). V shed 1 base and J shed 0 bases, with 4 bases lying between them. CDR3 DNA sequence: TGTGCCAGTAGTATAGGGACTAGCAATCAGCCCCAGCATTTT. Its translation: CASSIGTSNQPQHF.

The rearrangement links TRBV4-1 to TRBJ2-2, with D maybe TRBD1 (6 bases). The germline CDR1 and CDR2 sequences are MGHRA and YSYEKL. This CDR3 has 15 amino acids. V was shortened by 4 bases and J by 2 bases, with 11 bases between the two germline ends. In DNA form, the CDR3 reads TGCGCCAGCAGCCCCCGACAGGTTAACACCGGGGAGCTGTTTTTT. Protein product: CASSPRQVNTGELFF.

The CDR3 sequence is CAICPTSTDTQYF. In nucleotides, the CDR3 is TGTGCCATCTGCCCAACTAGCACAGATACGCAGTATTTT. The V and J genes are TRBV10-3 and TRBJ2-3; D remains unclear. CDR1 is ENHRY, CDR2 SYGVKD, per germline. The V end was cut by 8 bases, the J end by 0 bases, with 9 bases between. There are 13 residues in the CDR3.

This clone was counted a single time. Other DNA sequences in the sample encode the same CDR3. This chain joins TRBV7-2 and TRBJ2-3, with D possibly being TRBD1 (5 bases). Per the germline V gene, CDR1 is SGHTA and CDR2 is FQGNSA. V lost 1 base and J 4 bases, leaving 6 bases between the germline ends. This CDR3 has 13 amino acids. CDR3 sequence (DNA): TGTGCCAGCAGCTTAGGCAGGGCAGATACGCAGTATTTT. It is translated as CASSLGRADTQYF.

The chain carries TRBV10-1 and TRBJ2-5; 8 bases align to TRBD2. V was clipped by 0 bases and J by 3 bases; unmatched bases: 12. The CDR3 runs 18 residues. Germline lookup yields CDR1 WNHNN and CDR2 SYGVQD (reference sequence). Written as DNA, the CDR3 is TGCGCCAGCAGTGAGTCGACTCGGGCTAGCGGGCTCAAAGAGACCCAGTACTTC. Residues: CASSESTRASGLKETQYF.

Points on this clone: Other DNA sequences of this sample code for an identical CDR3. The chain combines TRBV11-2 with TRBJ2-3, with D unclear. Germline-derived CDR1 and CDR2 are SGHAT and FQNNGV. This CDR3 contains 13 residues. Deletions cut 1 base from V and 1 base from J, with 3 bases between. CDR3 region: CASSLGGTDTQYF. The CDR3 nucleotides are TGTGCCAGCAGCTTAGGGGGCACAGATACGCAGTATTTT. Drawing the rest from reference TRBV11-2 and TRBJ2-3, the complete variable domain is EAGVAQSPRYKIIEKRQSVAFWCNPISGHATLYWYQQILGQGPKLLIQFQNNGVVDDSQLPKDRFSAERLKGVDSTLKIQPAKLEDSAVYLCASSLGGTDTQYFGPGTRLTVL.

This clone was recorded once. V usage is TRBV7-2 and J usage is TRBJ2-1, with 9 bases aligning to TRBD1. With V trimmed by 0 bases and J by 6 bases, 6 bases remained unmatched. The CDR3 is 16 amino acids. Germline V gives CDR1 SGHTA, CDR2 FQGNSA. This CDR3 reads CASSLAGTGKGNEQFF. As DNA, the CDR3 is TGTGCCAGCAGCTTAGCTGGGACAGGGAAGGGCAATGAGCAGTTCTTC.

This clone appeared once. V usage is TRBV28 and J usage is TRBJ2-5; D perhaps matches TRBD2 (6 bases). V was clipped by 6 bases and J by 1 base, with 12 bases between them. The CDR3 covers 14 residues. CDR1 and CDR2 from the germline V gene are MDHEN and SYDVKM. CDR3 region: CASRSAGSQETQYF. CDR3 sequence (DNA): TGTGCCAGCAGATCGGCGGGGTCCCAAGAGACCCAGTACTTC.